This entry lists 22 T cell receptor beta chains sequenced from one sample in a study of shared T cell receptors in the human thymus. Assay used: immunoSEQ multiplex PCR; TCRdb lists only in-frame clones, some missing. The data show under 850,000 clones, roughly 88% seen once. The sample also formed part of further work on human thymus T cells.

The material sequenced was thymocytes. The receptor source for this set is a boy under two years old with a congenital heart defect.

This chain links TRBV11-3 with TRBJ2-7, with 8 bases identical to TRBD2. Germline loops: CDR1 SGHNT, CDR2 YENEEA. The CDR3 spans 17 residues. Germline trimming cut 5 bases from V and 2 bases from J; bases unmatched to any gene: 14. The CDR3 bases are TGTGCCAGCAGCATATGTCCCGGGACTAGGGGCCCCTACGAGCAGTACTTC. Protein: CASSICPGTRGPYEQYF. The full variable domain, rest sourced from reference TRBV11-3 and TRBJ2-7, is EAGVVQSPRYKIIEKKQPVAFWCNPISGHNTLYWYLQNLGQGPELLIRYENEEAVDDSQLPKDRFSAERLKGVDSTLKIQPAELGDSAVYLCASSICPGTRGPYEQYFGPGTRLTVT.

The chain links TRBV28 to TRBJ2-7; 9 positions match TRBD1. V lost 4 bases to trimming and J lost 3 bases; unmatched junction nucleotides: 7. The CDR3 consists of 15 residues. CDR1 is MDHEN, CDR2 SYDVKM, per germline. The DNA of the CDR3 is TGTGCCAGCAGTTCGGTGGGACAGGGAAGCTACGAGCAGTACTTC. Protein sequence: CASSSVGQGSYEQYF.

This chain uses TRBV2 with TRBJ2-7; D is ambiguous. The V and J ends lost 6 bases and 7 bases respectively, with 10 bases between them. The CDR3 contains 11 residues. CDR1 and CDR2 from the germline V gene are SNHLY and FYNNEI. CDR3 nucleotide sequence: TGTGCCAGCAGACCCCTCCTAGAGCAGTACTTC. Amino acid sequence: CASRPLLEQYF.

The CDR3 region is CASSELGTDTQYF. CDR3 in DNA: TGCGCCAGCAGTGAACTTGGCACAGATACGCAGTATTTT. The rearrangement joins TRBV10-2 to TRBJ2-3; D is ambiguous. Germline V gene sequence: CDR1 WSHSY, CDR2 SAAADI. Trimming took off 3 bases at V and 1 base at J, with 5 bases between the two ends. The CDR3 is 13 residues long.

In the case of this clone: In the same sample, other DNA sequences code for this CDR3. The chain is built from TRBV27 and TRBJ2-7, with 7 nucleotides matching TRBD1. From germline, CDR1 is MNHEY and CDR2 SMNVEV (reference sequence). J gave up 5 bases and V 4 bases, and 11 bases lay outside the gene matches. The CDR3 spans 15 residues. The CDR3 region is CASSSSPYRGNEQYF. The CDR3 coding sequence is TGTGCCAGCAGTTCCTCCCCGTACAGGGGAAACGAGCAGTACTTC.

With respect to this clone: An end of the junction does not agree with germline; a read error may underlie this. The rearrangement uses TRBV7-6 and TRBJ1-1; tentative D call: TRBD1 (6 bases). The CDR3 has 19 amino acids. Germline V gene lookup returns CDR1 SGHVS and CDR2 FNYEAQ. The CDR3 protein is CASSISPAVDSPMNTEAFF. The CDR3 coding sequence is TGTGCCAGCAGCATATCACCCGCCGTGGACAGTCCGATGAATACTGAAGCTTTCTTT.

The chain joins TRBV5-1 to TRBJ2-5, with D perhaps matching TRBD1 (6 bases). The J call may not be correct, given that the DNA end is closer to TRBJ2-7. CDR1 SGHRS and CDR2 YFSETQ come from the germline V gene. CDR3 size: 13 residues. CDR3 coding DNA: TGCGCCAGCAGCTTACACAGGGTAGGCGAGCAGTACTTC. Amino acids: CASSLHRVGEQYF.

V usage is TRBV4-2 and J usage is TRBJ1-2; D is possibly TRBD1 (5 bases). The CDR3 is 14 amino acids. Germline CDR1 and CDR2: LGHNA and YNFKEQ. V was cut by 2 bases and J by 4 bases, with 11 bases left in between. CDR3 nucleotides: TGTGCCAGCAGCCAAAGGGGCAAGTCCTATGGCTACACCTTC. Translated, it gives CASSQRGKSYGYTF.

The chain joins TRBV5-4 to TRBJ2-7, with 7 bases lining up with TRBD1. CDR3 length: 14 residues. In germline, CDR1 is SGHNT, CDR2 YYREEE (reference sequence). J lost 3 bases, V lost 4 bases, and 7 bases had no gene match. CDR3 sequence: CASSTGTVSYEQYF. CDR3 in DNA: TGTGCCAGCAGCACTGGGACAGTGAGCTACGAGCAGTACTTC.

The chain has TRBV27 and TRBJ2-1; the match to TRBD1 covers 10 bases. This CDR3 has 14 residues. Germline-derived CDR1 and CDR2 are MNHEY and SMNVEV (reference sequence). Unmatched junction bases numbered 8, after V lost 5 bases and J lost 10 bases. In nucleotides, the CDR3 is TGTGCCAGCAGTATCGGACAGGGGGAACGGGAGCAGTTCTTC. It encodes CASSIGQGEREQFF.

The chain is built from TRBV5-5 and TRBJ2-7; a possible D gene is TRBD2 (6 bases). In germline, CDR1 is SGHKS, CDR2 YYEKEE (reference sequence). This CDR3 has 13 residues. V lost 7 bases and J 4 bases, leaving 15 bases between the germline ends. The chain's CDR3 is CASQRARGYEQYF. In DNA form, the CDR3 reads TGTGCCAGCCAGCGGGCCCGGGGGTACGAGCAGTACTTC.

The chain is built from TRBV29-1 and TRBJ2-3; 14 positions match TRBD2. J lost 4 bases, V lost 3 bases, and 9 bases had no gene match. CDR3 length: 17 residues. Germline values: CDR1 SQVTM, CDR2 ANQGSEA. The CDR3 sequence: CSVEHYRLAGGADTQYF. CDR3 sequence (DNA): TGCAGCGTTGAGCATTATAGACTAGCGGGAGGGGCAGATACGCAGTATTTT.

V gene TRBV5-1 combines with J gene TRBJ1-2; TRBD1 matches at 10 bases. Losses at the gene ends were 1 base for V and 6 bases for J; bases not matched to a gene: 6. The CDR3 loop spans 15 amino acids. Germline V gene lookup returns CDR1 SGHRS and CDR2 YFSETQ. The CDR3 DNA is TGCGCCAGCAGCTTGACCCGGACAGGGGGACATGGCTACACCTTC. Protein sequence: CASSLTRTGGHGYTF.

A few counts support this clone. The CDR3 here is CASGPGQAQSGNTIYF. The CDR3 DNA is TGTGCTAGTGGTCCTGGACAGGCTCAATCTGGAAACACCATATATTTT. This sequence joins TRBV12-5 and TRBJ1-3; the match to TRBD1 covers 7 bases. Looked up from germline, CDR1 is LGHNT and CDR2 is FRNRAP. J was trimmed by 1 base and V by 5 bases; bases with no gene match: 8. This CDR3 has 16 residues.

The rearrangement joins TRBV10-2 to TRBJ1-2; D uncertain. CDR1 is WSHSY, CDR2 SAAADI, per germline. V lost 7 bases and J 0 bases, leaving 18 bases between the germline ends. The CDR3 is made up of 16 amino acids. The CDR3 nucleotides are TGCGCCAGCAAAAGCGGAAGCCAGGCCCCTAACTATGGCTACACCTTC. Translation: CASKSGSQAPNYGYTF.

V is TRBV18 and J is TRBJ2-2, with 15 bases matching TRBD2. V lost 1 base to trimming and J lost 6 bases; unmatched junction nucleotides: 3. The CDR3 spans 17 residues. Germline V gene sequence: CDR1 KGHSH, CDR2 LQKENI. The CDR3 region is CASSPRTSGRAPGELFF. CDR3 sequence (DNA): TGTGCCAGCTCACCACGGACTAGCGGGAGGGCCCCCGGGGAGCTGTTTTTT. Combining the CDR3 with reference TRBV18 and TRBJ2-2 gives the whole variable domain NAGVMQNPRHLVRRRGQEARLRCSPMKGHSHVYWYRQLPEEGLKFMVYLQKENIIDESGMPKERFSAEFPKEGPSILRIQQVVRGDSAAYFCASSPRTSGRAPGELFFGEGSRLTVL.

V is TRBV4-1 and J is TRBJ2-5; 9 positions match TRBD2. The CDR3 totals 16 residues. With V trimmed by 0 bases and J by 10 bases, 12 bases remained unmatched. Germline CDR1 MGHRA, CDR2 YSYEKL. The CDR3 DNA follows: TGCGCCAGCAGCCAAGACGCCGAGGAGGCGGGAGGGCTCCAGTACTTC. Translated, it gives CASSQDAEEAGGLQYF.

The V and J genes are TRBV27 and TRBJ2-1, with D perhaps matching TRBD2 (6 bases). The V end lost 5 bases, the J end lost 7 bases, and 24 bases lay between the germline ends. The CDR3 sequence is 17 residues long. CDR1 is MNHEY and CDR2 is SMNVEV in the germline V gene (reference sequence). The CDR3: CASSPPGLNDRGNEQFF. CDR3 coding DNA: TGTGCCAGCAGTCCCCCGGGACTTAACGACCGGGGGAATGAGCAGTTCTTC.

The chain uses TRBV15 and TRBJ1-5, with D possibly matching TRBD1 (5 bases). This CDR3 is 16 amino acids long. Germline CDR1 is LNHNV and CDR2 is YYDKDF (reference sequence). With 4 bases removed from V and 1 base from J, the gap between germline ends came to 14 bases. CDR3 coding DNA: TGTGCCACCAGCACAGGGTTCGGTTCGAGCAATCAGCCCCAGCATTTT. This gives the protein CATSTGFGSSNQPQHF.

CDR3 in DNA: TGCAGCGTTGACAGGGTTGACGGCAATCAGCCCCAGCATTTT. It codes for CSVDRVDGNQPQHF. The chain recombines TRBV29-1 with TRBJ1-5; a weak D match, TRBD1 (5 bases). Germline V gene lookup returns CDR1 SQVTM and CDR2 ANQGSEA. CDR3 length: 14 residues. V lost 3 bases to trimming and J lost 2 bases, with 11 bases between them.

In the case of this clone: Distinct nucleotide sequences in the sample also encode this CDR3. V usage is TRBV27 and J usage is TRBJ2-7; tentative D call: TRBD2 (5 bases). The length of the CDR3 is 14 residues. Trimming pared 2 bases from V and 1 base from J, leaving 9 bases between. Germline V gene data show CDR1 as MNHEY and CDR2 as SMNVEV (reference sequence). For the CDR3, the DNA is TGTGCCAGCAGTTTAAGAGGGTTATCCTACGAGCAGTACTTC. Amino acid sequence: CASSLRGLSYEQYF.

This chain uses TRBV28 with TRBJ2-3; 10 bases match TRBD2. Germline V gives CDR1 MDHEN, CDR2 SYDVKM. J was trimmed by 3 bases and V by 7 bases; bases with no gene match: 10. The CDR3 covers 16 residues. In DNA form, the CDR3 reads TGTGCCAGCACCAGCAAGCGGGAGGGCCTTACAGATACGCAGTATTTT. This encodes CASTSKREGLTDTQYF.